Shown below are 24 T cell receptor beta chains from a single sample sequenced in a study of T cell responses to AZD1222 COVID-19 vaccine. Only in-frame clones appear in the TCRdb table, and some are missing; sequencing was by immunoSEQ multiplex PCR. There are 150,000 to 200,000 clones in the sample; approximately 93% occur only once, and roughly 3.8% lies in the top ten. The sequencing here drew on peripheral blood, taken on day 0 of AZD1222 vaccination. The receptors derive from an adult in good health.

V usage is TRBV11-2 and J usage is TRBJ2-2; D may match TRBD1 or TRBD2 (5 bases each). This CDR3 region has 15 residues. V lost 2 bases, J lost 8 bases, and 15 bases lay in between. CDR1 SGHAT and CDR2 FQNNGV come from the germline V gene. The CDR3 protein is CASSLSGTSVGELFF. The CDR3 bases are TGTGCCAGCAGCTTATCCGGGACCTCTGTTGGGGAGCTGTTTTTT.

This clone was seen just once. The V and J genes are TRBV2 and TRBJ1-1, with unresolved D. The CDR3 is 15 residues long. V was clipped by 4 bases and J by 0 bases, with 12 bases between them. Germline CDR1 is SNHLY and CDR2 is FYNNEI. Here the CDR3 reads CASSVRRNMNTEAFF. CDR3 bases: TGTGCCAGCAGTGTTCGCAGGAACATGAACACTGAAGCTTTCTTT.

The CDR3 DNA follows: TGTGCCAGCAGTGAAAGGCGGCACACGAACACCGGGGAGCTGTTTTTT. Protein product: CASSERRHTNTGELFF. The rearrangement links TRBV2 to TRBJ2-2, with D uncertain. This CDR3 has 16 residues. Germline V gives CDR1 SNHLY, CDR2 FYNNEI. V shed 2 bases and J shed 0 bases, with 10 bases lying between them.

This chain joins TRBV18 and TRBJ1-1, with D perhaps matching TRBD1 (6 bases). Trimming pared 10 bases from V and 4 bases from J, leaving 13 bases between. In germline, CDR1 is KGHSH, CDR2 LQKENI. The CDR3 has 12 residues. CDR3 residues: CATLQGPTEAFF. The CDR3 coding sequence is TGTGCCACCTTACAGGGACCCACTGAAGCTTTCTTT.

DNA for the CDR3: TGTGCCAGCAGTGGACAGTATGGCTACACCTTC. Residues: CASSGQYGYTF. The V gene is TRBV28, the J gene TRBJ1-2; maybe TRBD1 (6 bases). CDR3 size: 11 residues. CDR1 is MDHEN, CDR2 SYDVKM, per germline. The germline V and J ends were trimmed by 5 bases and 5 bases, with 6 bases remaining between them.

The rearrangement links TRBV6-5 to TRBJ1-4, with D uncertain. Germline CDR1 reads MNHEY; CDR2 reads SVGAGI. V lost 6 bases and J 0 bases, leaving 8 bases between the germline ends. This CDR3 is 14 amino acids long. CDR3 in amino acids: CASRRTATNEKLFF. The DNA for the CDR3 is TGTGCCAGCAGAAGGACGGCAACTAATGAAAAACTGTTTTTT.

This chain connects TRBV5-1 to TRBJ2-2; 8 nucleotides align to TRBD2. Germline CDR1 reads SGHRS; CDR2 reads YFSETQ. The V and J ends lost 0 bases and 4 bases, in that order; junction bases with no gene match: 5. The CDR3 length is 16 residues. Here the CDR3 reads CASSLVGGRTTGELFF. The CDR3 DNA reads TGCGCCAGCAGCTTGGTAGGCGGGAGGACCACCGGGGAGCTGTTTTTT.

The chain couples TRBV5-1 to TRBJ2-1; possible D gene TRBD1, 5 bases. V was cut by 0 bases and J by 2 bases, with 15 bases left in between. CDR3 length equals 17 residues. The germline V gene has CDR1 SGHRS and CDR2 YFSETQ. CDR3 DNA sequence: TGCGCCAGCAGCTTGGAACAGGAGTCACTGACCTACAATGAGCAGTTCTTC. Translating gives CASSLEQESLTYNEQFF.

The V call is TRBV14, the J call TRBJ2-7; no clear D gene. Trimming cost V 0 bases and J 6 bases, with 12 bases left between them. The CDR3 loop spans 14 amino acids. CDR1 and CDR2 (germline): SGHDN, FVKESK. DNA of the CDR3: TGTGCCAGCAGCCAAGATTGGACCTCCATCGAGCAGTACTTC. This sequence encodes CASSQDWTSIEQYF.

The chain couples TRBV28 to TRBJ2-5; D is perhaps TRBD2 (6 bases). V lost 7 bases and J 5 bases, leaving 11 bases between the germline ends. Per the germline V gene, CDR1 is MDHEN and CDR2 is SYDVKM. The CDR3 runs 12 residues. This CDR3 reads CASIGGSETQYF. The CDR3 nucleotides are TGTGCCAGCATCGGGGGATCGGAGACCCAGTACTTC.

The chain uses TRBV2 and TRBJ2-6; perhaps TRBD1 as D (6 bases). The CDR3 has 16 residues. The germline V gene has CDR1 SNHLY and CDR2 FYNNEI. V lost 9 bases and J lost 1, with 16 bases in between. Here the CDR3 DNA reads TGTGCCAGGGAGCAAGTCCAGGGGTCTGGGGCCAACGTCCTGACTTTC. It encodes CAREQVQGSGANVLTF.

Here the CDR3 reads CASSPRQGSSGYTF. CDR3 bases: TGTGCCAGCAGCCCCAGACAGGGGTCGTCGGGCTACACCTTC. V usage is TRBV7-9 and J usage is TRBJ1-2, with 8 bases matching TRBD1. Unmatched junction bases numbered 10, after V lost 5 bases and J lost 8 bases. Per germline, CDR1 SEHNR and CDR2 FQNEAQ (reference sequence). The CDR3 totals 14 residues.

The chain employs TRBV5-8 and TRBJ2-5, with 13 bases that match TRBD2. The CDR3 runs to 19 residues. Germline trimming cut 4 bases from V and 2 bases from J; bases unmatched to any gene: 14. Germline CDR1 reads SGHTS; CDR2 reads YDEGEE. In DNA form, the CDR3 reads TGTGCCAGCAGCCTACTAGCGGGAGGGCCTTGGGGCCGGCAAGAGACCCAGTACTTC. It codes for CASSLLAGGPWGRQETQYF. The entire variable domain, with the rest obtained from reference TRBV5-8 and TRBJ2-5, is as follows: EAGVTQSPTHLIKTRGQQATLRCSPISGHTSVYWYQQALGLGLQFLLWYDEGEERNRGNFPPRFSGRQFPNYSSELNVNALELEDSALYLCASSLLAGGPWGRQETQYFGPGTRLLVL.

This chain uses TRBV27 with TRBJ1-5, with D possibly TRBD1 on 6 matching bases. Per germline, CDR1 MNHEY and CDR2 SMNVEV (reference sequence). Trimming shortened V by 6 bases and J by 3 bases, and 9 bases separated the two germline ends. The CDR3 is 13 amino acids. CDR3: CASRDRLNQPQHF. The CDR3 bases are TGTGCCAGCAGGGACAGACTCAATCAGCCCCAGCATTTT.

This rearrangement joins TRBV6-5 to TRBJ2-5; D is unresolved. CDR1 is MNHEY and CDR2 is SVGAGI in the germline V gene. Trimming pared 0 bases from V and 7 bases from J, leaving 12 bases between. The CDR3 runs to 14 residues. The CDR3 spells CASSYSDSSGTQYF. The CDR3 DNA reads TGTGCCAGCAGTTACTCGGATTCGAGTGGGACCCAGTACTTC.

V is TRBV3-1 (or the pseudogene TRBV3-2) and J is TRBJ2-7; unclear D gene. The V end was cut by 1 base, the J end by 4 bases, with 11 bases between. Germline values: CDR1 LGHDT, CDR2 YNNKEL (reference sequence). The CDR3 extends over 14 amino acids. CDR3 coding DNA: TGTGCCAGCAGCCAAGTTCTCCTAGGGTACGAGCAGTACTTC. Translated, it gives CASSQVLLGYEQYF.

This clone showed up just once. V and J are TRBV3-1 (or the pseudogene TRBV3-2) and TRBJ2-7; 7 positions match TRBD1. V shed 0 bases and J 4 bases; nucleotides not matched to a gene: 9. Germline CDR1 reads LGHDT; CDR2 reads YNNKEL (reference sequence). The CDR3 contains 16 residues. This chain's CDR3 is CASSQDLPGQRYEQYF. Here the CDR3 DNA reads TGTGCCAGCAGCCAAGATCTGCCGGGACAGAGGTACGAGCAGTACTTC.

The chain combines TRBV3-1 (or the pseudogene TRBV3-2) with TRBJ1-2; TRBD1 is a possible D gene (5 bases). Germline V gene sequence: CDR1 LGHDT, CDR2 YNNKEL (reference sequence). The CDR3 loop spans 14 amino acids. Deletions cut 1 base from V and 6 bases from J, with 12 bases between. The CDR3 protein is CASSQVHRNHGYTF. DNA of the CDR3: TGTGCCAGCAGCCAAGTCCACAGGAATCATGGCTACACCTTC.

The V call is TRBV6-6, the J call TRBJ1-5; a possible D gene is TRBD1 (5 bases). This CDR3 is built from 14 residues. Germline loops: CDR1 MNHNY, CDR2 SVGAGI (reference sequence). V lost 2 bases and J lost 4, with 9 bases in between. The chain's CDR3 is CASSYGPGNQPQHF. DNA of the CDR3: TGTGCCAGCAGTTACGGCCCAGGGAATCAGCCCCAGCATTTT.

The CDR3 loop is CAWTLAGNTDTQYF. CDR3 sequence (DNA): TGTGCCTGGACCCTAGCGGGTAACACAGATACGCAGTATTTT. The V call is TRBV30, the J call TRBJ2-3; TRBD2 matches at 8 bases. The CDR3 totals 14 residues. The ends lost 4 bases at V and 2 bases at J; junction bases unmatched: 5. The germline gives CDR1 GTSNPN, CDR2 SVGIG (reference sequence).

This sequence joins TRBV27 and TRBJ2-7; no definite D call. The CDR3 extends over 14 amino acids. Between the trimmed V and J ends, which lost 5 bases and 2 bases, there was a span of 13 bases. The germline CDR1 and CDR2 sequences are MNHEY and SMNVEV (reference sequence). The CDR3 coding sequence is TGTGCCAGCAGTCCGAGGTCCCTCGCCTACGAGCAGTACTTC. Translating gives CASSPRSLAYEQYF.

The rearrangement uses TRBV12-3 or TRBV12-4 and TRBJ2-7; TRBD2 is a possible D gene (7 bases). The CDR3 sequence is 12 residues long. Trimming cost V 3 bases and J 6 bases, with 9 bases left between them. This CDR3 is CASSFRGAEQYF. The CDR3 nucleotides read TGTGCCAGCAGTTTTCGGGGGGCCGAGCAGTACTTC.

V and J are TRBV7-2 and TRBJ2-7; 11 bases line up with TRBD2. The V gene's germline CDR1 is SGHTA and CDR2 FQGNSA. The CDR3 has 17 amino acids. The V gene end was trimmed by 1 base and the J gene end by 3 bases; junction bases not matched to a gene: 8. The CDR3 DNA follows: TGTGCCAGCAGCTTAGGGGTAGCGGGAGGGATTTACTACGAGCAGTACTTC. Protein: CASSLGVAGGIYYEQYF.

This chain uses TRBV29-1 with TRBJ1-4; no definite D call. The V and J ends lost 4 bases and 7 bases respectively, with 10 bases between them. This CDR3 comprises 12 residues. The germline CDR1 and CDR2 sequences are SQVTM and ANQGSEA. The CDR3 reads CSVGRRTEKLFF. Written as DNA, the CDR3 is TGCAGCGTTGGTCGCAGGACTGAAAAACTGTTTTTT.